This T cell receptor (beta chain) stems from a study of blood T cell repertoires in COVID-19. Study background: Sources were T cells, B-cell-depleted T cells, or PBMCs; the material itself was cDNA or gDNA.

Germline loops: CDR1 MDHEN, CDR2 SYDVKM. This CDR3 comprises 13 residues. The V and J ends lost 3 bases and 8 bases respectively, with 10 bases between them. TCRdb's table, derived via immunoSEQ multiplex PCR, lists solely in-frame clones and lacks some. The table lists roughly 250,000 clones, more than 60% of them singletons. The source is a middle-aged woman with active or convalescent COVID-19. The material sequenced was peripheral blood. This rearrangement joins TRBV28 to TRBJ2-2; D remains unclear. CDR3 region: CASSLISSGELFF. The CDR3 DNA reads as TGTGCCAGCAGTTTGATTAGCTCGGGGGAGCTGTTTTTT.